Given below is one T cell receptor beta chain in context. Its binding antigen is unknown. No base qualities exist here, and no much larger clone lies one base off it. TCRbeta CDR3 regions were amplified from genomic DNA using the immunoSEQ Assay, a bias-controlled multiplex PCR. In the authors' own workflow: Within the assay, amplification of reference gene primers was used to estimate how many nucleated cells each sample contained. To quantify the absolute abundance of each unique TCRbeta CDR3 rearrangement, sequence reads were collapsed and filtered. For each sample, productive Simpson clonality was calculated as the square root of Simpson's diversity index across productive rearrangements. Here the immuneACCESS table is served through TCRdb, limited to in-frame sequences with V and J called. Missing clones are a known gap in these copies; in checked studies unresolved V genes cover under half, and the rest lacks a known reason. The V and J calls and clone size were taken over from that table, and D and trimming were inferred from the DNA. For this sample the table gives a few hundred thousand clones, of which about 80% were detected only once. Jointly, the top ten make up 1.3% of the sample.

Participants in the prospective study were enrolled through a virtual design, were aged about 18 to 100 years, and lived in 24 United States geographic areas. To assign participants to cohorts, the prospective study relied on clinical history that participants themselves reported in a screening survey and a study questionnaire. Mobile phlebotomists in the prospective study collected whole blood, serum and a nasopharyngeal or oropharyngeal swab from every participant. Over a roughly 2-month period, participants in the prospective study had the option of providing additional blood draws and questionnaires. Before DNA extraction, prospective study blood samples were shipped either frozen or at room temperature. This record comes from a study of blood T cell repertoires in COVID-19 (dated by TCRdb to 2018 to 2021). Regarding the research as a whole: Collaborator samples came from the United States, Italy and Spain and covered acute and convalescent phases of COVID-19. The samples were drawn from the first 160 participants of the ongoing ImmuneRACE study and from 1,254 subjects provided by 6 global collaborators. The repertoires were made available in a free public database intended to serve as a resource for research on the immune response to SARS-CoV-2. Sample metadata almost always included a de-identified subject ID, COVID-19 status, age in years and sex. Where available, HLA class I and class II types were taken from metadata supplied by the sample provider and were not determined by assay-based typing. The material from the prospective study consisted of cDNA or gDNA derived from T cells, B-cell-depleted T cells, or PBMCs. Subjects who had been exposed to COVID-19, were actively infected with it, or had recovered from it provided the deeply sampled blood TCRbeta repertoires that made up the dataset.

The germline V end is reduced by 6 bases and the J end by 2 bases; junction bases left unmatched: 3. From the germline V gene, CDR1 is WSHSY and CDR2 is SAAADI. The CDR3 goes from the cysteine to the phenylalanine over 14 residues. Just the 42-base CDR3 DNA is kept, in frame starting at base 1. General study outcomes and caveats: How much clinical and demographic metadata was included differed by source and by participant, and the metadata was provided uncurated.

The rearranged segments are TRBV10-2 and TRBJ2-1, and 8 bases in between align with TRBD2. The source material was PBMCs or T cells enriched from blood (not recorded which). The source is a woman aged 40 to 50 with acute COVID-19. At the DNA level, the sequence is TGCGCCAGCAGAGCGGGGGCAACCTACAATGAGCAGTTCTTC. This gives the protein CASRAGATYNEQFF.